The 11 T cell receptor beta chains presented below share a single source sample, sequenced in a study of blood T cells in healthy people across ages. Together with a sample-barcoded 5' primer, a J-beta primer mix was included in a second PCR lasting roughly 6 to 12 cycles. TCRdb re-called the 5' RACE reads through MiXCR, storing one row per CDR3 protein. The data contain approximately 700,000 distinct CDR3 sequences, approximately 29% of them singletons. Sequences were obtained from blood. The receptors stem from a woman of 80 years or more in good health.

This chain uses TRBV27 with TRBJ2-7; the match to TRBD2 covers 11 bases. CDR1 and CDR2 (germline): MNHEY, SMNVEV (reference sequence). The CDR3 loop spans 15 amino acids. V shed 0 bases, J shed 6 bases, and the junction held 4 bases outside the gene matches. The CDR3 DNA reads as TGTGCCAGCAGTTTATCGATAGCGGGGGGGGGCGAGCAGTACTTC. It translates to CASSLSIAGGGEQYF.

J is TRBJ2-2 and V is TRBV12-3 or TRBV12-4; TRBD2 agrees at 12 bases. J lost 7 bases, V lost 3 bases, and 9 bases had no gene match. The CDR3 consists of 17 residues. The CDR3: CASSLRLAGGRYGELFF. In DNA form, the CDR3 reads TGTGCCAGCAGTTTGCGTCTAGCGGGGGGGCGTTACGGGGAGCTGTTTTTT.

This clonotype has more than one count but fewer than ten. This sequence joins TRBV7-9 and TRBJ2-1, with TRBD2 matching 7 bases. The V gene's germline CDR1 is SEHNR and CDR2 FQNEAQ (reference sequence). The CDR3 is 15 amino acids. J was trimmed by 4 bases and V by 4 bases; bases with no gene match: 7. The CDR3 DNA is TGTGCCAGCAGCTCCTGGGGGAGGGATTACAATGAGCAGTTCTTC. Translation: CASSSWGRDYNEQFF.

This clonotype has at least ten counts. The chain has TRBV20-1 and TRBJ1-4; no clear D gene. V was cut by 6 bases and J by 6 bases, with 14 bases left in between. Germline lookup yields CDR1 DFQATT and CDR2 SNEGSKA (reference sequence). This CDR3 is 13 amino acids long. The CDR3 DNA reads as TGCAGTGCCACCCCGGACCCTTATGAAAAACTGTTTTTT. Translation gives CSATPDPYEKLFF.

V usage is TRBV24-1 and J usage is TRBJ2-1; 9 nucleotides line up with TRBD2. This CDR3 has 16 residues. The germline gives CDR1 KGHDR, CDR2 SFDVKD. Trimming removed 7 bases from V and 7 bases from J; junction bases left unmatched: 13. The CDR3 region is CATSPGAGGFRNEQFF. The CDR3 DNA follows: TGTGCCACCAGCCCGGGGGCGGGAGGGTTCAGGAATGAGCAGTTCTTC.

This clonotype was recorded many times. CDR3 sequence: CAISEVLAGGPSTDTQYF. Written as DNA, the CDR3 is TGTGCCATCAGTGAGGTACTAGCGGGGGGACCTAGCACAGATACGCAGTATTTT. This chain uses TRBV10-3 with TRBJ2-3, with 12 bases identical to TRBD2. The length of the CDR3 is 18 residues. The ends lost 2 bases at V and 0 bases at J; junction bases unmatched: 6. Germline lookup yields CDR1 ENHRY and CDR2 SYGVKD.

This clonotype was observed at least ten times. The rearrangement joins TRBV6-1 to TRBJ2-7; 8 nucleotides align to TRBD2. V trimming: 3 bases; J trimming: 2 bases; junction bases outside the gene matches: 9. Germline-derived CDR1 and CDR2 are MNHNS and SASEGT. The CDR3 is 16 amino acids. The CDR3 is CASSDYVAGQTYEQYF. CDR3 DNA: TGTGCCAGCAGTGATTACGTAGCGGGACAAACCTACGAGCAGTACTTC.

This clonotype was seen at least ten times. CDR3 sequence (DNA): TGTGCCAGCAGAAAGGGAGGGAGCTCCTACGAGCAGTACTTC. Amino acids: CASRKGGSSYEQYF. The genes are TRBV7-8 and TRBJ2-7, with 7 bases lining up with TRBD2. Germline CDR1 is SGHVS and CDR2 is FQNEAQ. The CDR3 is 14 residues long. Trimming cost V 6 bases and J 0 bases; bases outside gene matches: 5.

Only a few counts were recorded for this clonotype. This chain joins TRBV7-9 and TRBJ2-3; TRBD1 is a possible D gene (5 bases). Trimming left V 5 bases short and J 0 bases short, with 12 bases between. Germline-derived CDR1 and CDR2 are SEHNR and FQNEAQ (reference sequence). The CDR3 has 15 residues. DNA for the CDR3: TGTGCCAGCAGCCCGACAGTCCCTAGCACAGATACGCAGTATTTT. This codes for CASSPTVPSTDTQYF.

The rearrangement uses TRBV5-1 and TRBJ1-4, with 7 bases that match TRBD1. Germline-derived CDR1 and CDR2 are SGHRS and YFSETQ. V lost 4 bases and J lost 2; bases outside the gene matches: 5. The CDR3 extends over 15 amino acids. CDR3 residues: CASSGPGQTNEKLFF. The CDR3 nucleotides read TGCGCCAGCAGCGGACCGGGACAGACTAATGAAAAACTGTTTTTT.

This clonotype was recorded many times. This chain connects TRBV5-6 to TRBJ2-3; D is possibly TRBD1 (5 bases). Trimming removed 4 bases from V and 2 bases from J, with 14 bases in between. The V gene's germline CDR1 is SGHDT and CDR2 YYEEEE. The CDR3 is 15 residues long. CDR3 DNA sequence: TGTGCCAGCAGCAGCTTGGGGCCAAACACAGATACGCAGTATTTT. Residues: CASSSLGPNTDTQYF.